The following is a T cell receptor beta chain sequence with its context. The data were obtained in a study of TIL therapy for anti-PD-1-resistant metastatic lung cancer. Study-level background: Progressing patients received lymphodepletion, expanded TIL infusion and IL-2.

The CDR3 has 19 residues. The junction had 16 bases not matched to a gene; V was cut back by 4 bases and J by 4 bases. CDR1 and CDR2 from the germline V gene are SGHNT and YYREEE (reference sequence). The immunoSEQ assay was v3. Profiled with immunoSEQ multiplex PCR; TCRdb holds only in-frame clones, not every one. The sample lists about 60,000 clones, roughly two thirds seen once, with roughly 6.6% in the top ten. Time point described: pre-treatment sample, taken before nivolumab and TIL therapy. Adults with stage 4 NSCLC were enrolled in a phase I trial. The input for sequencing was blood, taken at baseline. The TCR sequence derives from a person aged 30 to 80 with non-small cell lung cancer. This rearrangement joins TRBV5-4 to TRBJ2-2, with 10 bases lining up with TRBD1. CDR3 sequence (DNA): TGTGCCAGCAGCGGATCCCCTTCCCGGACAGGGGGATTCACCGGGGAGCTGTTTTTT. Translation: CASSGSPSRTGGFTGELFF. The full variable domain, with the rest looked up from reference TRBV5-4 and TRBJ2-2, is ETGVTQSPTHLIKTRGQQVTLRCSSQSGHNTVSWYQQALGQGPQFIFQYYREEENGRGNFPPRFSGLQFPNYSSELNVNALELDDSALYLCASSGSPSRTGGFTGELFFGEGSRLTVL.